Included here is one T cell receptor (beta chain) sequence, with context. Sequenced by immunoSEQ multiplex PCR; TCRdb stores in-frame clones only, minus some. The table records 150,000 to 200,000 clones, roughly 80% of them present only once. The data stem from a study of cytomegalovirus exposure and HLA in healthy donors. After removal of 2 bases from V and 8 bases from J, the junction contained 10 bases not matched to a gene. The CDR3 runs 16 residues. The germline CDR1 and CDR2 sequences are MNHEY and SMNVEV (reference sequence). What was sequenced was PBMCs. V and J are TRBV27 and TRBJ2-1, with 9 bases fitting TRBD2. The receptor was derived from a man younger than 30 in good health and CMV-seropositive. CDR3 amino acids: CASSLEAGGPHDEQFF. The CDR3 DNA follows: TGTGCCAGCAGTTTAGAGGCGGGAGGGCCCCACGATGAGCAGTTCTTC.